The 9 T cell receptor beta chains below were found in one sample sequenced in a study of T cells in Graves' hyperthyroidism and ophthalmopathy (dated by TCRdb to between 2017 and 2020). The library came from multiplex PCR. This sample was sequenced with an Illumina HiSeq 2000. The TCR beta CDR3 regions were amplified from the RNA transcripts. A first-round RT-PCR of the TCR CDR3 used the HTBI primer set with the Qiagen OneStep RT-PCR kit. The public reads were quality trimmed at Q25 with fastp and then assembled into clones with MiXCR by TCRdb, keeping productive beta chains. One record per CDR3 amino acid sequence lists the most common genes and DNA. The sample has 700,000 or so distinct CDR3 sequences on record, 15% to 20% of them singletons. The ten largest clones add up to approximately 8.4% of the sample. Sequenced input: blood. The receptors derive from a young man with Graves' hyperthyroidism.

This clonotype has more than one count but fewer than ten. The V gene is TRBV10-3, the J gene TRBJ1-1; 7 bases line up with TRBD1. The CDR3 length is 12 residues. Germline assignment: CDR1 ENHRY and CDR2 SYGVKD. After removal of 4 bases from V and 8 bases from J, the junction contained 4 bases not matched to a gene. The CDR3 spells CAISGTGGEAFF. The CDR3 DNA sequence: TGTGCCATCAGTGGGACAGGAGGCGAAGCTTTCTTT.

This clonotype was seen more than once but under ten times. The chain links TRBV15 to TRBJ2-3; 11 nucleotides match TRBD2. CDR3 size: 16 residues. Per the germline V gene, CDR1 is LNHNV and CDR2 is YYDKDF (reference sequence). With 3 bases clipped from V and 2 bases from J, the junction kept 4 bases outside the gene matches. DNA for the CDR3: TGTGCCACCAGCAGGCGGACTAGCGGGCTCACAGATACGCAGTATTTT. Protein product: CATSRRTSGLTDTQYF. Supplemented by reference TRBV15 and TRBJ2-3, the full variable domain reads DAMVIQNPRYQVTQFGKPVTLSCSQTLNHNVMYWYQQKSSQAPKLLFHYYDKDFNNEADTPDNFQSRRPNTSFCFLDIRSPGLGDTAMYLCATSRRTSGLTDTQYFGPGTRLTVL.

The rearrangement links TRBV10-2 to TRBJ2-7; a weak D match, TRBD1 (5 bases). V shed 0 bases and J shed 4 bases, with 13 bases lying between them. The CDR3 is 15 residues long. Germline CDR1 reads WSHSY; CDR2 reads SAAADI. CDR3: CASSESLKGRYEQYF. The CDR3 nucleotides read TGCGCCAGCAGTGAGTCGTTGAAGGGGCGTTACGAGCAGTACTTC.

This clonotype has a count of ten or more. This sequence joins TRBV10-2 and TRBJ2-7; TRBD1 aligns across 10 bases. V shed 6 bases, J shed 1 base, and the junction held 9 bases outside the gene matches. The germline CDR1 and CDR2 sequences are WSHSY and SAAADI. This CDR3 is built from 16 residues. The CDR3 here is CASRNQTGGWSYEQYF. The CDR3 nucleotides read TGCGCCAGCAGAAACCAGACAGGGGGCTGGTCCTACGAGCAGTACTTC.

This clonotype was counted many times. The rearrangement joins TRBV28 to TRBJ2-5; possibly TRBD1 for D (6 bases). CDR1 MDHEN and CDR2 SYDVKM come from the germline V gene. The CDR3 spans 15 residues. The V end was cut by 7 bases, the J end by 0 bases, with 15 bases between. CDR3 amino acids: CASTQDSPYQETQYF. The DNA for the CDR3 is TGTGCCAGCACCCAGGACAGTCCGTACCAAGAGACCCAGTACTTC.

J is TRBJ1-2 and V is TRBV5-1; weak D call: TRBD1 (6 bases). The CDR3 is 14 residues long. Germline assignment: CDR1 SGHRS and CDR2 YFSETQ. Trimming pared 4 bases from V and 3 bases from J, leaving 13 bases between. CDR3 loop: CASSRTAVDYGYTF. The CDR3 DNA follows: TGCGCCAGCAGCCGGACAGCGGTGGACTATGGCTACACCTTC.

This clonotype has a count of ten or more. The J gene is TRBJ1-5, the V gene TRBV28; D not resolved. The CDR3 length is 17 residues. The ends were cut back, 0 bases at V and 7 bases at J, with 19 bases in the middle. CDR1 MDHEN and CDR2 SYDVKM come from the germline V gene. The CDR3 DNA sequence: TGTGCCAGCAGTTTATGGGGAAAGGGAGGTCCGGGGCAGCCCCAGCATTTT. This gives the protein CASSLWGKGGPGQPQHF.

As for this clonotype: A much larger clone sits a single nucleotide away, making a read error possible. The rearrangement links TRBV5-1 to TRBJ2-1, with D perhaps TRBD1 (6 bases). The end of the DNA fits TRBJ2-7 better, so the J call may be wrong. Germline values: CDR1 SGHRS, CDR2 YFSETQ. CDR3 length: 16 amino acids. The CDR3 region is CASSPQTGRLYNEQYF. In nucleotides, the CDR3 is TGCGCCAGCAGCCCCCAAACAGGGCGCCTTTACAATGAGCAGTACTTC.

This clonotype was observed at least ten times. V is TRBV28 and J is TRBJ2-1; 8 bases map to TRBD1. The CDR3 consists of 15 residues. V lost 5 bases and J lost 10; bases outside the gene matches: 13. Germline V lookup: CDR1 MDHEN, CDR2 SYDVKM. CDR3: CASSGQGRGQEEQFF. The CDR3 nucleotides read TGTGCCAGCAGTGGACAGGGAAGGGGACAGGAAGAGCAGTTCTTC. The variable domain in full, with the rest retrieved from reference TRBV28 and TRBJ2-1, is DVKVTQSSRYLVKRTGEKVFLECVQDMDHENMFWYRQDPGLGLRLIYFSYDVKMKEKGDIPEGYSVSREKKERFSLILESASTNQTSMYLCASSGQGRGQEEQFFGPGTRLTVL.